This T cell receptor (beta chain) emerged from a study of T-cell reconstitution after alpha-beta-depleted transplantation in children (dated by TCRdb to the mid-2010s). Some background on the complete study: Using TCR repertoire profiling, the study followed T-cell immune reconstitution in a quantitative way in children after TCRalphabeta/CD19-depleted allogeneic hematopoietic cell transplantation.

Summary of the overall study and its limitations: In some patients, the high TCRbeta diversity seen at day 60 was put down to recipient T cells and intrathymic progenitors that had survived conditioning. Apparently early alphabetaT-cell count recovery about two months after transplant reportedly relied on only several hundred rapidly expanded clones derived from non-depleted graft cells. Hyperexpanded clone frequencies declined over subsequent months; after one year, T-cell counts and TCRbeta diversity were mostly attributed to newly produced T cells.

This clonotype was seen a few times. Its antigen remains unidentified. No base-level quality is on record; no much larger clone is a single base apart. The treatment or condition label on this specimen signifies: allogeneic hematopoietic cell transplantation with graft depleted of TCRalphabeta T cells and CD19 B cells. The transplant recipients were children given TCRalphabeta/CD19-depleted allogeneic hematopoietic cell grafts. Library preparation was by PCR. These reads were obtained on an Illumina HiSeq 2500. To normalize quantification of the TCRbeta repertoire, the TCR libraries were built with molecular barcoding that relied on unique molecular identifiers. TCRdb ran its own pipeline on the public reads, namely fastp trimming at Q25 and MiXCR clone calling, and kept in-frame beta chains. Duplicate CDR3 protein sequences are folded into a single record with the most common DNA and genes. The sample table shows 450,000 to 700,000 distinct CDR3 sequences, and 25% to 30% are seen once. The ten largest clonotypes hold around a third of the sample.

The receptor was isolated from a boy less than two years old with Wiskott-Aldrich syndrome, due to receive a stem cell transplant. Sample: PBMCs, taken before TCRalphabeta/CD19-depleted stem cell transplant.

The CDR3 in this case is CASSLGPIQRGYEQYF. The sequenced DNA: TGTGCCAGCAGCTTGGGTCCTATCCAGCGGGGCTACGAGCAGTACTTC. The chain was built from TRBV5-6 and TRBJ2-7, with TRBD2 matching 7 junction bases. The CDR3 holds 16 amino acids from the cysteine to the phenylalanine. CDR3 DNA is the only sequence kept; it has 48 bases, read in frame from the first base. From V the trimming removes 0 bases and from J it removes 3 bases, while the gene matches leave 9 bases of the junction unaccounted for. CDR1 and CDR2, looked up from the germline V gene, are SGHDT and YYEEEE.